The 22 T cell receptor beta chains in this list originate from one sample, sequenced in a study of blood T cell repertoires in COVID-19. Measured with immunoSEQ multiplex PCR; TCRdb has only the in-frame clones, and not every one. The data show 200,000 to 250,000 clones, with roughly 85% seen just once and 2% to 3% held by the top ten. Source material: peripheral blood. These receptors were taken from a woman in her 70s with COVID-19, enrolled during active disease.

The chain combines TRBV5-6 with TRBJ1-2; perhaps TRBD1 as D (6 bases). The CDR3 is 17 amino acids. The germline CDR1 and CDR2 sequences are SGHDT and YYEEEE. V dropped 6 bases and J dropped 0 bases, with 21 bases sitting between them. For the CDR3, the DNA is TGTGCCAGCAACCGGGACGGAAGGACAGCCACTAACTATGGCTACACCTTC. It translates to CASNRDGRTATNYGYTF.

V and J are TRBV11-2 and TRBJ1-2, with TRBD1 as a possible D gene (6 bases). With 5 bases removed from V and 8 bases from J, the gap between germline ends came to 18 bases. The CDR3 runs 14 residues. CDR1 and CDR2 (germline): SGHAT, FQNNGV. In DNA form, the CDR3 reads TGTGCCAGCAGCCCGGACAGAAGGGATGGGGGCTACACCTTC. Its translation is CASSPDRRDGGYTF.

The rearrangement joins TRBV19 to TRBJ1-2; 11 nucleotides line up with TRBD1. The CDR3 totals 16 residues. V shed 0 bases, J shed 7 bases, and the junction held 7 bases outside the gene matches. Germline assignment: CDR1 LNHDA and CDR2 SQIVND (reference sequence). CDR3 protein: CASSIDFGQGAFGYTF. The CDR3 DNA is TGTGCCAGTAGTATAGACTTTGGACAGGGGGCGTTTGGCTACACCTTC.

This chain uses TRBV6-2 or TRBV6-3 with TRBJ2-7, with D perhaps TRBD2 (5 bases). Trimming pared 3 bases from V and 0 bases from J, leaving 12 bases between. The CDR3 totals 15 residues. CDR1 is MNHEY, CDR2 SVGEGT, per germline. CDR3 DNA: TGTGCCAGCAGTTATGACGAGGGAAGCTCCTACGAGCAGTACTTC. Its protein product is CASSYDEGSSYEQYF.

This sequence joins TRBV7-2 and TRBJ2-7; D is uncertain. CDR3 length: 13 amino acids. V was shortened by 4 bases and J by 3 bases, with 10 bases between the two germline ends. Germline V lookup: CDR1 SGHTA, CDR2 FQGNSA. The CDR3 coding sequence is TGTGCCAGCAGCTCAGTGACTGGCTACGAGCAGTACTTC. Translating it yields CASSSVTGYEQYF.

The CDR3 loop reads CASSTLGPTGNSPLHF. The CDR3 DNA is TGTGCCAGCAGCACCCTCGGCCCTACCGGGAATTCACCCCTCCACTTT. The chain couples TRBV7-2 to TRBJ1-6; D uncertain. The CDR3 has 16 residues. Trimming took 5 bases from V and 7 from J, leaving 18 bases between them. CDR1 is SGHTA, CDR2 FQGNSA, per germline.

J is TRBJ1-1 and V is TRBV18, with D possibly being TRBD1 (6 bases). The CDR3 has 13 amino acids. Germline V gives CDR1 KGHSH, CDR2 LQKENI. With 4 bases removed from V and 0 bases from J, the gap between germline ends came to 6 bases. The DNA of the CDR3 is TGTGCCAGCTCACGACAGGTGAACACTGAAGCTTTCTTT. The encoded protein is CASSRQVNTEAFF. Together with reference TRBV18 and TRBJ1-1, the CDR3 gives the full variable domain: NAGVMQNPRHLVRRRGQEARLRCSPMKGHSHVYWYRQLPEEGLKFMVYLQKENIIDESGMPKERFSAEFPKEGPSILRIQQVVRGDSAAYFCASSRQVNTEAFFGQGTRLTVV.

The chain links TRBV6-1 to TRBJ1-2; maybe TRBD1 (6 bases). Germline lookup yields CDR1 MNHNS and CDR2 SASEGT. The CDR3 is made up of 16 amino acids. The V end lost 1 base, the J end lost 3 bases, and 15 bases lay between the germline ends. The CDR3 DNA reads TGTGCCAGCAGTGAAGGGCTCGGCAGGGGTGACTATGGCTACACCTTC. Its translation is CASSEGLGRGDYGYTF.

This clone has only one observation. J is TRBJ2-3 and V is TRBV5-4; 8 bases line up with TRBD2. V trimming: 3 bases; J trimming: 6 bases; junction bases outside the gene matches: 21. The CDR3 contains 19 residues. Germline loops: CDR1 SGHNT, CDR2 YYREEE (reference sequence). CDR3 DNA: TGTGCCAGCAGCTACCCCTCGTGGCGAGCGGGAGAGGAGCGGGATACGCAGTATTTT. Its protein is CASSYPSWRAGEERDTQYF.

With regard to this clone: One end of the junction fails to match germline, which may point to a read error. The rearrangement uses TRBV7-2 and TRBJ2-3; no reliable D call. The CDR3 is 15 amino acids. In germline, CDR1 is SGHTA, CDR2 FQGNSA. CDR3 nucleotide sequence: TGTGCCAACAGCTTAGCCGGAGCAGTCACAGATACGCAGTATTTT. It translates to CANSLAGAVTDTQYF.

This chain links TRBV6-2 or TRBV6-3 with TRBJ1-1; no reliable D call. CDR3 length: 12 residues. Between the trimmed V and J ends, which lost 2 bases and 7 bases, there was a span of 8 bases. CDR1 is MNHEY, CDR2 SVGEGT, per germline. The CDR3 reads CASSYPSYEAFF. CDR3 bases: TGTGCCAGCAGTTACCCTAGTTATGAAGCTTTCTTT.

This chain links TRBV5-6 with TRBJ1-1; 11 bases are a match to TRBD1. This CDR3 comprises 15 residues. With V trimmed by 3 bases and J by 5 bases, 6 bases remained unmatched. CDR1 is SGHDT, CDR2 YYEEEE, per germline. CDR3 nucleotides: TGTGCCAGCAGCTGCACCGGGACAGGGGGGACTGAAGCTTTCTTT. Its protein is CASSCTGTGGTEAFF.

The gene calls are TRBV7-3 and TRBJ2-1, with TRBD1 as a possible D gene (5 bases). V was clipped by 5 bases and J by 9 bases, with 14 bases between them. The V gene's germline CDR1 is SGHTA and CDR2 FQGTGA. This CDR3 has 13 residues. The chain's CDR3 is CASSPSTVSEQFF. The CDR3 nucleotides read TGTGCCAGCAGCCCTTCGACAGTCTCTGAGCAGTTCTTC.

The gene calls are TRBV4-2 and TRBJ1-6; D gene ambiguous. CDR1 and CDR2 (germline): LGHNA, YNFKEQ. The CDR3 sequence is 19 residues long. V lost 1 base and J 0 bases, leaving 16 bases between the germline ends. The CDR3 sequence: CASSQVGQLHSSYNSPLHF. The DNA of the CDR3 is TGTGCCAGCAGCCAAGTCGGCCAGTTACACAGCTCCTATAATTCACCCCTCCACTTT.

The chain has TRBV18 and TRBJ1-3; TRBD1 might be the D (6 bases). This CDR3 is built from 16 residues. Per germline, CDR1 KGHSH and CDR2 LQKENI. Trimming shortened V by 2 bases and J by 1 base, and 12 bases separated the two germline ends. The CDR3 reads CASSPMVGASGNTIYF. The CDR3 bases are TGTGCCAGCTCACCAATGGTGGGGGCATCTGGAAACACCATATATTTT.

The V gene is TRBV29-1, the J gene TRBJ1-1, with 9 bases that match TRBD1. Germline lookup yields CDR1 SQVTM and CDR2 ANQGSEA. The trim removed 7 bases at V and 5 bases at J, leaving 11 bases unmatched. This CDR3 region has 14 residues. This CDR3 is CSAVATGGVTEAFF. CDR3 sequence (DNA): TGCAGCGCAGTAGCGACAGGGGGGGTTACTGAAGCTTTCTTT.

The V gene is TRBV10-2, the J gene TRBJ2-1, with 8 bases fitting TRBD2. After removal of 6 bases from V and 4 bases from J, the junction contained 8 bases not matched to a gene. The length of the CDR3 is 15 residues. The V gene's germline CDR1 is WSHSY and CDR2 SAAADI. This chain's CDR3 is CASRPRGGDYNEQFF. In DNA form, the CDR3 reads TGCGCCAGCAGGCCCCGGGGGGGTGATTACAATGAGCAGTTCTTC.

The chain joins TRBV5-5 to TRBJ2-1, with D perhaps TRBD2 (6 bases). The CDR3 sequence is 15 residues long. Trimming cost V 3 bases and J 8 bases, with 18 bases left between them. The germline V gene has CDR1 SGHKS and CDR2 YYEKEE (reference sequence). The CDR3 protein is CASSSGDHPADEQFF. The CDR3, as DNA: TGTGCCAGCAGCTCGGGAGATCACCCCGCGGATGAGCAGTTCTTC. Full variable domain (remainder filled in from reference TRBV5-5 and TRBJ2-1): DAGVTQSPTHLIKTRGQQVTLRCSPISGHKSVSWYQQVLGQGPQFIFQYYEKEERGRGNFPDRFSARQFPNYSSELNVNALLLGDSALYLCASSSGDHPADEQFFGPGTRLTVL.

The chain employs TRBV5-1 and TRBJ1-1; 7 positions agree with TRBD1. The germline CDR1 and CDR2 sequences are SGHRS and YFSETQ. The CDR3 consists of 13 residues. The V and J ends lost 7 bases and 1 base, in that order; junction bases with no gene match: 4. CDR3 in amino acids: CASRQGWNTEAFF. The CDR3 region has the DNA TGCGCCAGCCGACAGGGTTGGAACACTGAAGCTTTCTTT.

J is TRBJ2-2 and V is TRBV18; weak D call: TRBD2 (5 bases). CDR1 and CDR2 (germline): KGHSH, LQKENI. The CDR3 totals 13 residues. Trimming stripped 1 base from V and 7 bases from J, with 7 bases between. CDR3 DNA sequence: TGTGCCAGCTCACCACAGGACTTCGGGGAGCTGTTTTTT. It yields the protein CASSPQDFGELFF.

The chain recombines TRBV19 with TRBJ2-7; TRBD2 matches 10 bases. V lost 5 bases and J lost 2; bases outside the gene matches: 6. CDR3 size: 15 residues. Germline lookup yields CDR1 LNHDA and CDR2 SQIVND (reference sequence). CDR3 nucleotide sequence: TGTGCCAGTAGTCTCGGGACTAGCGACGCCTACGAGCAGTACTTC. It yields the protein CASSLGTSDAYEQYF.

The chain combines TRBV7-2 with TRBJ1-4, with TRBD1 identical over 8 bases. Germline assignment: CDR1 SGHTA and CDR2 FQGNSA. CDR3 length equals 15 residues. With 5 bases clipped from V and 7 bases from J, the junction kept 9 bases outside the gene matches. CDR3 protein: CASSIDQGAGEKLFF. The CDR3 DNA reads as TGTGCCAGCAGCATCGACCAGGGGGCTGGTGAAAAACTGTTTTTT.